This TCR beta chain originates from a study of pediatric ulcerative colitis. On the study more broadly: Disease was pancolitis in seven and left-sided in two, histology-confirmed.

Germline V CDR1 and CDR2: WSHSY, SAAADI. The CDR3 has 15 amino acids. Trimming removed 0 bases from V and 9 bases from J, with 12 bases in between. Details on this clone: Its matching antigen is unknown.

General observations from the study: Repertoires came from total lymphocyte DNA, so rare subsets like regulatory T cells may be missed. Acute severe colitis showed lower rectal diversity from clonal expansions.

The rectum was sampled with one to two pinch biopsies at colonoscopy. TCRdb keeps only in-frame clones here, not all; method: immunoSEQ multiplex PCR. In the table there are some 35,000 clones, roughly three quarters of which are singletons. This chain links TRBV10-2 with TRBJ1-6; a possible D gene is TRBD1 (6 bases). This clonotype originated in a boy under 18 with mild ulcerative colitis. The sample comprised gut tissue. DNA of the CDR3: TGCGCCAGCAGTGAGTCGACAGGATTTGGTTCACCCCTCCACTTT. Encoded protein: CASSESTGFGSPLHF.